These 12 T cell receptor beta chains came from one sample sequenced in a study of neurological immune-mediated disorders. Each CDR3 protein is one row after TCRdb ran MiXCR on the 5' RACE reads. The data show about 23,000 distinct CDR3 sequences, with more than 10% seen just once and roughly 14% held by the top ten. The sample was PBMCs. Every receptor here comes from an older woman with HTLV-1-associated myelopathy (HAM/TSP).

This clonotype was seen ten or more times. The V and J genes are TRBV9 and TRBJ1-5, with TRBD1 matching over 7 bases. The CDR3 is 13 residues long. With V trimmed by 7 bases and J by 0 bases, 1 base remained unmatched. Germline CDR1 and CDR2: SGDLS and YYNGEE. The chain's CDR3 is CASGTDSNQPQHF. CDR3 DNA: TGTGCCAGCGGGACAGATAGCAATCAGCCCCAGCATTTT.

This clonotype was recorded many times. V usage is TRBV5-5 and J usage is TRBJ1-5, with D tentatively TRBD1 (6 bases). CDR1 is SGHKS, CDR2 YYEKEE, per germline (reference sequence). Trimming cost V 2 bases and J 3 bases, with 9 bases left between them. The CDR3 has 14 amino acids. The CDR3 DNA follows: TGTGCCAGCAGCTTTGCAGGGGTCAATCAGCCCCAGCATTTT. Its protein is CASSFAGVNQPQHF.

This clonotype was observed many times. The CDR3, as DNA: TGTGCCAGCAGTCCTCGGACAGGGGCCCTCATCTCTGGAAACACCATATATTTT. Translating gives CASSPRTGALISGNTIYF. The chain joins TRBV12-3 or TRBV12-4 to TRBJ1-3, with 9 nucleotides matching TRBD1. The CDR3 consists of 18 residues. The V segment lost 5 bases and the J segment 0 bases; nucleotides outside the gene matches: 11.

The chain employs TRBV9 and TRBJ1-5, with D possibly matching TRBD1 (5 bases). V lost 0 bases, J lost 6 bases, and 10 bases lay in between. Germline loops: CDR1 SGDLS, CDR2 YYNGEE. This CDR3 comprises 14 residues. The CDR3 sequence: CASSVDGAGQPQHF. The CDR3 DNA follows: TGTGCCAGCAGCGTAGACGGGGCGGGTCAGCCCCAGCATTTT.

This clonotype was observed many times. The CDR3, as DNA: TGTGCCAGTAGTAACTGGACCTCCTACGAGCAGTACTTC. Translation: CASSNWTSYEQYF. V usage is TRBV19 and J usage is TRBJ2-7; D is undetermined. The CDR3 covers 13 residues. Trimming cost V 4 bases and J 0 bases, with 7 bases left between them. Per germline, CDR1 LNHDA and CDR2 SQIVND (reference sequence).

This clonotype was observed at least ten times. This chain links TRBV12-3 or TRBV12-4 with TRBJ2-2, with D uncertain. This CDR3 comprises 15 residues. The V end was cut by 2 bases, the J end by 5 bases, with 12 bases between. CDR3 in DNA: TGTGCCAGCAGTTTAACGGACGGCCCGACCGGGGAGCTGTTTTTT. Translated: CASSLTDGPTGELFF.

This clonotype was seen ten or more times. This chain joins TRBV2 and TRBJ2-3; 8 bases agree with TRBD2. CDR3 length: 15 amino acids. Germline V lookup: CDR1 SNHLY, CDR2 FYNNEI. After removal of 5 bases from V and 0 bases from J, the junction contained 4 bases not matched to a gene. The CDR3 protein is CASSRERGSTDTQYF. For the CDR3, the DNA is TGTGCCAGCAGTCGGGAGCGGGGGAGCACAGATACGCAGTATTTT.

This clonotype was picked up many times. A junction boundary mismatches the germline segment, possibly from a read error. The chain couples TRBV3-1 to TRBJ2-7; the D is unclear. This CDR3 is 12 amino acids long. Looked up from germline, CDR1 is LGHDT and CDR2 is YNNKEL (reference sequence). CDR3 residues: CASSQDRRYLNF. CDR3 bases: TGTGCCAGCAGCCAAGATAGACGGTACCTGAACTTC.

Many counts were recorded for this clonotype. This rearrangement joins TRBV20-1 to TRBJ2-2; D not certain. The V gene's germline CDR1 is DFQATT and CDR2 SNEGSKA (reference sequence). The CDR3 is made up of 13 amino acids. V lost 0 bases, J lost 3 bases, and 5 bases lay in between. CDR3 coding DNA: TGCAGTGCTAGAGATCTTGACACCGGGGAGCTGTTTTTT. It specifies CSARDLDTGELFF.

This clonotype was counted at least ten times. The chain uses TRBV20-1 and TRBJ2-1, with TRBD2 identical over 8 bases. This CDR3 is 16 amino acids long. The trim removed 3 bases at V and 6 bases at J, leaving 13 bases unmatched. Germline V gene data show CDR1 as DFQATT and CDR2 as SNEGSKA (reference sequence). DNA of the CDR3: TGCAGTGCTAGTTTTTTAGGCGGAGCGGGAGCCAATGAGCAGTTCTTC. Translation: CSASFLGGAGANEQFF.

The sample holds many counts of this clonotype. The V call is TRBV6-1, the J call TRBJ2-6; the D is unclear. The CDR3 is 14 residues long. The V end was cut by 7 bases, the J end by 4 bases, with 11 bases between. Germline-derived CDR1 and CDR2 are MNHNS and SASEGT. The CDR3 DNA reads TGTGCCAGCAAGAGTGTCCAAGGGGCCAACGTCCTGACTTTC. Protein: CASKSVQGANVLTF.

This rearrangement joins TRBV29-1 to TRBJ1-3, with 9 nucleotides matching TRBD1. CDR3 length equals 13 residues. The germline V gene has CDR1 SQVTM and CDR2 ANQGSEA. J gave up 2 bases and V 7 bases, and 3 bases lay outside the gene matches. The CDR3 DNA follows: TGCAGCGCCACAGGGGGCACTGGAAACACCATATATTTT. Translated, it gives CSATGGTGNTIYF.